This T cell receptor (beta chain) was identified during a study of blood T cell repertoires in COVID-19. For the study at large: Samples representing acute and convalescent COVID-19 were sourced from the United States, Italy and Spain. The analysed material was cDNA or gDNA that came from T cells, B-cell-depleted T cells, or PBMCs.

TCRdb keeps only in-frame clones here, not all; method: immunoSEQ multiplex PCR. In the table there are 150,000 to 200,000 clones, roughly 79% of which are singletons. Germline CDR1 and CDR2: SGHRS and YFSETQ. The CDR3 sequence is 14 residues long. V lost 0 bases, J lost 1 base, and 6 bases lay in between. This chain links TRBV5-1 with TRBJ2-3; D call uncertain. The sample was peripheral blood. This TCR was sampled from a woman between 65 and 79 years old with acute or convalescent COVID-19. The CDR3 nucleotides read TGCGCCAGCAGCTTGGCCGCAGGCACAGATACGCAGTATTTT. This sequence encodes CASSLAAGTDTQYF.